What follows are 13 T cell receptor beta chains derived from one specimen sequenced in a study of blood T cell dynamics during melanoma immunotherapy. As to time point: pre-treatment baseline. Assay used: immunoSEQ multiplex PCR; TCRdb lists only in-frame clones, some missing. The table records some 10,000 clones, approximately 85% of them present only once. The sequencing used blood, collected from a patient treated with checkpoint blockade. All receptors derive from a human donor with melanoma.

In nucleotides, the CDR3 is TGTGCCAGCAATCCCAATCAGCCCCAGCATTTT. Encoded protein: CASNPNQPQHF. The rearrangement links TRBV6-5 to TRBJ1-5, with D unresolved. This CDR3 contains 11 residues. Germline loops: CDR1 MNHEY, CDR2 SVGAGI. V lost 7 bases and J 3 bases, leaving 4 bases between the germline ends.

As DNA, the CDR3 is TGTGCCAGCAGCCTGGGACTGGGCGAATACAATGAGCAGTTCTTC. Amino acid sequence: CASSLGLGEYNEQFF. The genes are TRBV7-2 and TRBJ2-1, with D maybe TRBD2 (6 bases). In germline, CDR1 is SGHTA, CDR2 FQGNSA. The length of the CDR3 is 15 residues. V was trimmed by 5 bases and J by 4 bases, leaving 15 bases between them.

CDR3 nucleotide sequence: TGTGCCAGCAGCACGGGACAGAGAGAAGCTTTCTTT. The encoded protein is CASSTGQREAFF. This chain uses TRBV28 with TRBJ1-1, with 7 nucleotides matching TRBD1. Germline V gives CDR1 MDHEN, CDR2 SYDVKM. This CDR3 has 12 residues. Unmatched junction bases numbered 6, after V lost 6 bases and J lost 8 bases.

The chain is built from TRBV7-7 and TRBJ1-3; 8 bases match TRBD1. The germline CDR1 and CDR2 sequences are SSHAT and FNYEAQ (reference sequence). Trimming took 5 bases from V and 0 from J; bases not matched to a gene: 3. The CDR3 totals 15 residues. The CDR3 bases are TGTGCCAGCAGCCCAGGGACAGGCTCTGGAAACACCATATATTTT. Residues: CASSPGTGSGNTIYF.

This clone was seen a few times. The chain links TRBV4-3 to TRBJ1-2; the D is unclear. V lost 1 base and J lost 4, with 10 bases in between. Per germline, CDR1 LGHNA and CDR2 YSLEER. The CDR3 is 14 residues long. In DNA form, the CDR3 reads TGCGCCAGCAGCCAAGTGACACGGAGCTATGGCTACACCTTC. It yields the protein CASSQVTRSYGYTF.

The rearrangement links TRBV6-6 to TRBJ2-2; weak D call: TRBD2 (6 bases). The CDR3 length is 13 residues. The ends were cut back, 5 bases at V and 7 bases at J, with 11 bases in the middle. Germline CDR1 MNHNY, CDR2 SVGAGI (reference sequence). CDR3 region: CASSPSVNGELFF. In DNA, the CDR3 is TGTGCCAGCAGTCCTAGCGTAAACGGGGAGCTGTTTTTT.

J is TRBJ1-5 and V is TRBV2, with 7 bases matching TRBD1. Germline V gene data show CDR1 as SNHLY and CDR2 as FYNNEI. V was pared by 6 bases and J by 0 bases, with 2 bases of the junction left unmatched. CDR3 length: 14 amino acids. Written as DNA, the CDR3 is TGTGCCAGCAGGACAGGGTATAGCAATCAGCCCCAGCATTTT. Its translation is CASRTGYSNQPQHF.

The gene calls are TRBV4-1 and TRBJ1-2, with D tentatively TRBD1 (6 bases). The CDR3 covers 16 residues. CDR1 is MGHRA and CDR2 is YSYEKL in the germline V gene. With 3 bases removed from V and 2 bases from J, the gap between germline ends came to 16 bases. The CDR3 region has the DNA TGCGCCAGCAGCCAGGAACAGGGCCCGAGAAACTATGGCTACACCTTC. This translates into CASSQEQGPRNYGYTF.

This clone was observed a single time. This sequence joins TRBV2 and TRBJ2-1; maybe TRBD1 (5 bases). Germline CDR1 and CDR2: SNHLY and FYNNEI. V lost 4 bases and J lost 3, with 10 bases in between. The CDR3 loop spans 14 amino acids. The CDR3, as DNA: TGTGCCAGCAGTGGACAGATACACTACAATGAGCAGTTCTTC. Its translation is CASSGQIHYNEQFF.

This clone was seen once. The chain recombines TRBV6-6 with TRBJ2-7, with D perhaps TRBD1 or TRBD2 (5 bases each). From germline, CDR1 is MNHNY and CDR2 SVGAGI (reference sequence). Trimming took 1 base from V and 7 from J, leaving 11 bases between them. The CDR3 is 13 amino acids. This chain's CDR3 is CASSYFGKGEQYF. CDR3 in DNA: TGTGCCAGCAGTTACTTCGGGAAGGGGGAGCAGTACTTC.

The J gene is TRBJ1-1, the V gene TRBV5-6; TRBD1 aligns across 7 bases. The CDR3 runs to 15 residues. Germline CDR1 reads SGHDT; CDR2 reads YYEEEE. With V trimmed by 2 bases and J by 5 bases, 9 bases remained unmatched. CDR3 sequence (DNA): TGTGCCAGCAGCTTAGCTGGGAGGGGGCGAACTGAAGCTTTCTTT. This sequence encodes CASSLAGRGRTEAFF.

The J gene is TRBJ1-6, the V gene TRBV27; D remains unclear. Germline V lookup: CDR1 MNHEY, CDR2 SMNVEV (reference sequence). The CDR3 sequence is 13 residues long. Trimming took off 5 bases at V and 8 bases at J, with 10 bases between the two ends. The DNA for the CDR3 is TGTGCCAGCAGTCGTAGATCGTATTCACCCCTCCACTTT. This translates into CASSRRSYSPLHF.

This chain links TRBV6-4 with TRBJ2-5; 9 nucleotides match TRBD2. The CDR3 contains 12 residues. CDR1 MRHNA and CDR2 SNTAGT come from the germline V gene. The ends lost 8 bases at V and 3 bases at J; junction bases unmatched: 1. The DNA of the CDR3 is TGTGCCAGCGCGGGGGGGGAAGAGACCCAGTACTTC. The encoded protein is CASAGGEETQYF.